The TCR beta chain described here comes from a study of T-cell reconstitution after alpha-beta-depleted transplantation in children. Library preparation (for TCRbeta) was performed with unique molecular identifiers. One entry per CDR3 protein, called by TCRdb with MiXCR from the PCR reads. The sample records around 580,000 distinct CDR3 sequences, about 23% being singletons. This CDR3 is built from 14 residues. CDR1 is MNHEY and CDR2 is SMNVEV in the germline V gene (reference sequence). V dropped 2 bases and J dropped 3 bases, with 9 bases sitting between them. This TCR was recovered from a boy in the first two years of life who had a stem cell transplant for acute myeloid leukemia, so the T cells may come from the graft donor. Sequences were derived from PBMCs, mostly from graft donor cells, sampled 360 days after TCRalphabeta/CD19-depleted stem cell transplant. The J gene is TRBJ2-3, the V gene TRBV27; no clear D gene. CDR3 sequence: CASSLIGETDTQYF. CDR3 sequence (DNA): TGTGCCAGCAGTTTAATAGGCGAAACAGATACGCAGTATTTT.